This TCR beta chain was sequenced during a study of blood T cell repertoires in COVID-19. As for the study in general: Samples of COVID-19 (acute and convalescent) were obtained from the United States, Italy and Spain. Sources were T cells, B-cell-depleted T cells, or PBMCs; the material itself was cDNA or gDNA.

In the original analysis: Nucleated cell number was recorded as an estimate derived from reference gene primer amplification. Produced via immunoSEQ multiplex PCR; TCRdb's table is partial and in-frame only. The DNA was the basis for D and trimming; V, J and clone size are from that table. Of around 72,000 clones listed, 84% were seen once; the top ten hold about 4.4%. Trimming removed 5 bases from V and 0 bases from J, with 17 bases in between. From germline, CDR1 is MNHEY and CDR2 SMNVEV (reference sequence). This CDR3 spans 17 amino acids. V is TRBV27 and J is TRBJ1-3, with D uncertain. The sample comprised peripheral blood. The TCR comes from a woman in her sixties with acute or convalescent COVID-19. The CDR3 sequence: CASSPSLGRISGNTIYF. In nucleotides, the CDR3 is TGTGCCAGCAGTCCCTCACTAGGGCGCATCTCTGGAAACACCATATATTTT.